One and the same sample provided the 19 T cell receptor beta chains below, sequenced in a study of T cells in Graves' hyperthyroidism and ophthalmopathy. Amplified TCR beta CDR3 regions came from RNA transcripts. First-round RT-PCR with HTBI primers amplified the TCR CDR3 region. TCRdb fed the multiplex PCR reads into MiXCR, producing one record per CDR3 protein. Here the sample spans about 510,000 distinct CDR3 sequences, 40% to 55% being singletons. Sequencing was performed on peripheral blood or thyroid tissue (not recorded which). These TCRs come from an adult woman with Graves' disease, either hyperthyroidism or ophthalmopathy (not recorded which).

This sequence joins TRBV7-6 and TRBJ1-3; TRBD1 matches at 7 bases. The V gene's germline CDR1 is SGHVS and CDR2 FNYEAQ. CDR3 length: 16 amino acids. J was trimmed by 0 bases and V by 1 base; bases with no gene match: 3. Here the CDR3 DNA reads TGTGCCAGCAGCTTAGAGGGGGCCCACTCTGGAAACACCATATATTTT. Translation: CASSLEGAHSGNTIYF.

The table lists this clonotype with a few counts. J is TRBJ1-3 and V is TRBV7-2, with 7 bases aligning to TRBD1. CDR1 is SGHTA and CDR2 is FQGNSA in the germline V gene. This CDR3 has 15 residues. The V gene end was trimmed by 5 bases and the J gene end by 4 bases; junction bases not matched to a gene: 8. Here the CDR3 reads CASSNRDRQGNTIYF. The CDR3 DNA is TGTGCCAGCAGCAATAGGGACAGACAAGGAAACACCATATATTTT.

This rearrangement joins TRBV19 to TRBJ2-3, with D tentatively TRBD2 (5 bases). V was clipped by 1 base and J by 6 bases, with 17 bases between them. The CDR3 is 16 amino acids. CDR1 and CDR2 from the germline V gene are LNHDA and SQIVND (reference sequence). CDR3 coding DNA: TGTGCCAGTAGTATAGCGGAGCGGTTCCAAGGCGATACGCAGTATTTT. It encodes CASSIAERFQGDTQYF.

The chain is built from TRBV4-2 and TRBJ1-6; no reliable D call. The CDR3 consists of 14 residues. The germline V gene has CDR1 LGHNA and CDR2 YNFKEQ. V lost 7 bases and J lost 8, with 15 bases in between. The CDR3 protein is CASNLLGYDSPLHF. CDR3 coding DNA: TGTGCCAGCAACCTATTGGGGTACGATTCACCCCTCCACTTT.

The V and J genes are TRBV29-1 and TRBJ2-7; 7 nucleotides align to TRBD1. CDR3 size: 11 residues. Germline CDR1 is SQVTM and CDR2 is ANQGSEA. V shed 8 bases, J shed 4 bases, and the junction held 5 bases outside the gene matches. Here the CDR3 reads CSPGTVYEQYF. The CDR3 DNA reads as TGCAGCCCCGGGACAGTGTACGAGCAGTACTTC.

This clonotype was seen repeatedly, ten times or more. The V call is TRBV7-3, the J call TRBJ2-2; 14 bases are shared with TRBD2. V lost 5 bases and J lost 4; bases outside the gene matches: 3. The germline CDR1 and CDR2 sequences are SGHTA and FQGTGA. The CDR3 is made up of 16 amino acids. The CDR3 spells CASSLGLAGVTGELFF. In DNA form, the CDR3 reads TGTGCCAGCAGCCTGGGACTAGCGGGAGTCACCGGGGAGCTGTTTTTT.

The V and J genes are TRBV29-1 and TRBJ2-6, with D hard to call. CDR3 size: 13 residues. CDR1 is SQVTM, CDR2 ANQGSEA, per germline. The CDR3 is CSPVTSGANVLTF. CDR3 DNA sequence: TGCAGTCCGGTGACTTCTGGGGCCAACGTCCTGACTTTC.

V is TRBV10-3 and J is TRBJ1-5; D uncertain. V was shortened by 2 bases and J by 4 bases, with 6 bases between the two germline ends. This CDR3 comprises 13 residues. Per the germline V gene, CDR1 is ENHRY and CDR2 is SYGVKD. The CDR3 coding sequence is TGTGCCATCAGTGAGGGGAAAAATCAGCCCCAGCATTTT. It translates to CAISEGKNQPQHF.

The chain is built from TRBV6-5 and TRBJ1-1; no clear D gene. Germline V lookup: CDR1 MNHEY, CDR2 SVGAGI. V shed 8 bases and J shed 3 bases, with 13 bases lying between them. The CDR3 has 13 residues. Written as DNA, the CDR3 is TGTGCCAGCGGAAAACAGAGGTACACTGAAGCTTTCTTT. This encodes CASGKQRYTEAFF.

This clonotype was counted ten times or more. The V call is TRBV25-1, the J call TRBJ2-5, with 7 bases matching TRBD2. CDR1 MGHDK and CDR2 SYGVNS come from the germline V gene. The CDR3 has 15 residues. J lost 0 bases, V lost 3 bases, and 4 bases had no gene match. The CDR3 sequence: CASSDPLADQETQYF. Here the CDR3 DNA reads TGTGCCAGCAGTGACCCCCTAGCGGACCAAGAGACCCAGTACTTC.

This clonotype was recorded many times. The CDR3 loop is CASSLVGLSNEKLFF. As DNA, the CDR3 is TGCGCCAGCAGCCTAGTGGGCTTGTCTAATGAAAAACTGTTTTTT. The chain links TRBV4-1 to TRBJ1-4; D call uncertain. CDR1 and CDR2 from the germline V gene are MGHRA and YSYEKL. V was pared by 4 bases and J by 3 bases, with 12 bases between. CDR3 length: 15 residues.

V is TRBV29-1 and J is TRBJ1-6, with 9 positions matching TRBD1. The CDR3 spans 13 residues. Germline CDR1 is SQVTM and CDR2 is ANQGSEA. The J segment lost 7 bases and the V segment lost 6 bases, leaving 4 bases of the junction unmatched. This CDR3 is CSVRDRVNSPLHF. The CDR3 nucleotides read TGCAGCGTCCGGGACAGGGTAAATTCACCCCTCCACTTT.

The chain uses TRBV29-1 and TRBJ2-7, with TRBD1 matching over 7 bases. The germline CDR1 and CDR2 sequences are SQVTM and ANQGSEA. Unmatched junction bases numbered 4, after V lost 5 bases and J lost 0 bases. The CDR3 is made up of 13 amino acids. The CDR3 DNA is TGCAGCGTTAAGGGGGCAGGCTCCTACGAGCAGTACTTC. Its protein is CSVKGAGSYEQYF.

The sample holds a few counts of this clonotype. This CDR3 reads CATATGDGVNQPQHF. For the CDR3, the DNA is TGTGCCACAGCGACAGGGGATGGGGTTAATCAGCCCCAGCATTTT. J is TRBJ1-5 and V is TRBV10-3; TRBD1 matches at 8 bases. Per germline, CDR1 ENHRY and CDR2 SYGVKD. V shed 10 bases, J shed 4 bases, and the junction held 12 bases outside the gene matches. The CDR3 spans 15 residues.

This clonotype was detected many times. The chain is built from TRBV29-1 and TRBJ2-7; D is unclear. With 4 bases removed from V and 6 bases from J, the gap between germline ends came to 10 bases. The germline gives CDR1 SQVTM, CDR2 ANQGSEA. This CDR3 is 11 amino acids long. Written as DNA, the CDR3 is TGCAGCGTTGTGTCCACCACCGAGCAGTACTTC. Its protein is CSVVSTTEQYF.

V gene TRBV9 combines with J gene TRBJ2-5, with 10 bases matching TRBD1. V gave up 4 bases and J gave up 4 bases; unmatched junction bases: 10. Looked up from germline, CDR1 is SGDLS and CDR2 is YYNGEE. This CDR3 has 16 residues. The CDR3 DNA follows: TGTGCCAGCAGCTTAGGCTGGACAGGGGGACGAGAGACCCAGTACTTC. This sequence encodes CASSLGWTGGRETQYF.

J is TRBJ2-7 and V is TRBV29-1, with TRBD1 matching 10 bases. CDR1 and CDR2 (germline): SQVTM, ANQGSEA. The CDR3 sequence is 15 residues long. For the CDR3, the DNA is TGCAGTGCCCACCTCGGACAGGGGGTATTCTACGAGCAGTACTTC. This gives the protein CSAHLGQGVFYEQYF.

As concerns this clonotype: Sequence at one end of the junction differs from germline and may be a read error. The CDR3 region has the DNA TGTGCCACCAGTGACCCGACAGGGGGATCCTACGGGCAGTACTTC. This translates into CATSDPTGGSYGQYF. The rearrangement links TRBV24-1 to TRBJ2-7, with 9 positions matching TRBD1. The CDR3 loop spans 15 amino acids. The germline V gene has CDR1 KGHDR and CDR2 SFDVKD.

The genes are TRBV4-1 and TRBJ2-7; no clear D. The CDR3 extends over 16 amino acids. V gave up 3 bases and J gave up 6 bases, with 21 bases separating them. From germline, CDR1 is MGHRA and CDR2 YSYEKL. This chain's CDR3 is CASSQMGGVSPSEQYF. DNA of the CDR3: TGCGCCAGCAGCCAGATGGGTGGAGTATCCCCCTCCGAGCAGTACTTC.